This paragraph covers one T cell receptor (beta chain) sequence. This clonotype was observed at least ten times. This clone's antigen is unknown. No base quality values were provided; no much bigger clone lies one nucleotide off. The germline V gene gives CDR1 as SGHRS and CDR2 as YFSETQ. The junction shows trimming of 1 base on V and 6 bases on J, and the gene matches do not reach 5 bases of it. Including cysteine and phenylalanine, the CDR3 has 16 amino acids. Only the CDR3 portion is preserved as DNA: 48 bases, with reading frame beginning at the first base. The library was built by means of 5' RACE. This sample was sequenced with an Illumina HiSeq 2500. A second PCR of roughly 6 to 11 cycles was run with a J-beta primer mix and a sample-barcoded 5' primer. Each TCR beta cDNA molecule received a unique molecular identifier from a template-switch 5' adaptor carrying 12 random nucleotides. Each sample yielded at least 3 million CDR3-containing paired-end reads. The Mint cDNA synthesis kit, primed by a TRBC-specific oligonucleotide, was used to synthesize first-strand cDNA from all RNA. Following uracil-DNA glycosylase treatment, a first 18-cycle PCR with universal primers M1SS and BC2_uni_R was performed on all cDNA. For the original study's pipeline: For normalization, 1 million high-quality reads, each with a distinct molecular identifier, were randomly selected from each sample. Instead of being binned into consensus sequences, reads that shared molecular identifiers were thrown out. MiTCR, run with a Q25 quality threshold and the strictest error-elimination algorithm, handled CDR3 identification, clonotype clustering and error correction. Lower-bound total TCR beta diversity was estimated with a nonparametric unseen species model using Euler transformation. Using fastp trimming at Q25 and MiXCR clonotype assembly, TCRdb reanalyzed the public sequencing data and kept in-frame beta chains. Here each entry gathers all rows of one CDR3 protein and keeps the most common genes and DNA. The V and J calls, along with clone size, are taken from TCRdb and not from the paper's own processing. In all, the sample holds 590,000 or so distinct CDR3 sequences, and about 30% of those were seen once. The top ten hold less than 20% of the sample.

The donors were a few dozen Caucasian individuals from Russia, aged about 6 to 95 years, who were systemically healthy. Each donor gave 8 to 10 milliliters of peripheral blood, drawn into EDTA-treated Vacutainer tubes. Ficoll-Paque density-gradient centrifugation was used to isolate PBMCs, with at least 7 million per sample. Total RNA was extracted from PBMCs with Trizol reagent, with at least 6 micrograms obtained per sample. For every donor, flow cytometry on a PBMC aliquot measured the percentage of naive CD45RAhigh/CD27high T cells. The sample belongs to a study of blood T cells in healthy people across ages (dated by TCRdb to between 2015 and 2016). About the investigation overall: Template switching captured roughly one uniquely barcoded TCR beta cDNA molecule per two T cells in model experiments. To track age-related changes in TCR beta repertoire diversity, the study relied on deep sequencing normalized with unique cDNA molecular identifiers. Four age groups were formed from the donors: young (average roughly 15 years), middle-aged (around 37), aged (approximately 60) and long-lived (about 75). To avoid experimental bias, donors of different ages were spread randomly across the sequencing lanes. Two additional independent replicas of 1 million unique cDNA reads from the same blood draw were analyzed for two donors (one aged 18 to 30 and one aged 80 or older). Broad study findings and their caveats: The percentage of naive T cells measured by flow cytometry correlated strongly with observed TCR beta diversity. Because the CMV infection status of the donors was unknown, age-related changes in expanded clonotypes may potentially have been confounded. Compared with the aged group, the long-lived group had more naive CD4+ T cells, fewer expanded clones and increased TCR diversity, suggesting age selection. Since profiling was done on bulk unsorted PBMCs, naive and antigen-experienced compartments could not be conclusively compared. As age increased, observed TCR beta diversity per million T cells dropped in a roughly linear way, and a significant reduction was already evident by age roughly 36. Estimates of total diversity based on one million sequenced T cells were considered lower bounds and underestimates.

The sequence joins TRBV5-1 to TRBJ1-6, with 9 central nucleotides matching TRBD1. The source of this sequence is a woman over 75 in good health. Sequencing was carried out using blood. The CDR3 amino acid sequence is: CASSLNPGQGNSPLHF. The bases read TGCGCCAGCAGCTTGAACCCGGGACAGGGTAATTCACCCCTCCACTTT.